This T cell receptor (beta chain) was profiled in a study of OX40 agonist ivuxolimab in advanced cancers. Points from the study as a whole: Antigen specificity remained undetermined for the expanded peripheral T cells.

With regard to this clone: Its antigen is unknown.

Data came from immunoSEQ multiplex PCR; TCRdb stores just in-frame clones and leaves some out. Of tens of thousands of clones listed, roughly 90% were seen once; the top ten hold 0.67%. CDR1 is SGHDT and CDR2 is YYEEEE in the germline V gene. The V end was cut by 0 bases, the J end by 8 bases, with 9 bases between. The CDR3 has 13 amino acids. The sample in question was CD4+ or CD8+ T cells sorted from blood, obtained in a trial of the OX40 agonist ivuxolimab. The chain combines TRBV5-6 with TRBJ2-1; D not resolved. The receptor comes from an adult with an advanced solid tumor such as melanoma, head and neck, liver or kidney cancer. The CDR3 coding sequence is TGTGCCAGCAGCTTGGGACCGACGGATGAGCAGTTCTTC. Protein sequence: CASSLGPTDEQFF.